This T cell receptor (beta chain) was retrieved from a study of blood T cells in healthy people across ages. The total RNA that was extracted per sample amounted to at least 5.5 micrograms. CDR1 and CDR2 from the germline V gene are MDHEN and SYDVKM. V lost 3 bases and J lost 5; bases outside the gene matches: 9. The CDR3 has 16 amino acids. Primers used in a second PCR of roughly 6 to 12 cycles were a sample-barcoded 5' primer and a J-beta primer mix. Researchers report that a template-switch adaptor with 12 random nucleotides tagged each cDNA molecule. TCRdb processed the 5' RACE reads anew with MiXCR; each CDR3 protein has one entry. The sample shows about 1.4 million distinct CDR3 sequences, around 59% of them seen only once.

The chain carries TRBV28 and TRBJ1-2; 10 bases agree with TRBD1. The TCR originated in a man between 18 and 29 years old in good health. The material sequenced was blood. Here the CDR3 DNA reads TGTGCCAGCAGTTTCTCTTCATGGACAGGGGGTTATGGCTACACCTTC. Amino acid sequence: CASSFSSWTGGYGYTF.